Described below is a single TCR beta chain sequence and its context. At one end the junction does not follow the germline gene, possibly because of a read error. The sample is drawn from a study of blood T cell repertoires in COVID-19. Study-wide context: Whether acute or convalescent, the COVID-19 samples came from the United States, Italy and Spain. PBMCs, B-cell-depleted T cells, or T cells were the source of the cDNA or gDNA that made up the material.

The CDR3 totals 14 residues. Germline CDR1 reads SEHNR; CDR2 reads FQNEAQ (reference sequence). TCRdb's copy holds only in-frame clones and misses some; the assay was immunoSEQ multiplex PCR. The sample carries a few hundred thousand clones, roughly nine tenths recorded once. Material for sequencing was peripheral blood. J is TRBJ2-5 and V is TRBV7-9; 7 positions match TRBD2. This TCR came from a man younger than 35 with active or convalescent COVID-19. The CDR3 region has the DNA TGTGCCAGCAGCCCAGGACTAGATCAAGCGACCCAGTACTTC. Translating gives CASSPGLDQATQYF. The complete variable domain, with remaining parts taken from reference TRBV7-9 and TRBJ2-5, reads DTGVSQNPRHKITKRGQNVTFRCDPISEHNRLYWYRQTLGQGPEFLTYFQNEAQLEKSRLLSDRFSAERPKGSFSTLEIQRTEQGDSAMYLCASSPGLDQATQYFGPGTRLLVL.